The entry below gives a single TCR beta chain sequence along with its context. This specimen comes from a study of T-cell reconstitution after alpha-beta-depleted transplantation in children. The library targeted TCRbeta and was prepared with unique molecular identifiers. TCRdb analysed the PCR reads with MiXCR anew, one entry per CDR3 protein. This sample has about 72,000 distinct CDR3 sequences, with about 7.3% found just once. This CDR3 has 15 amino acids. V was pared by 6 bases and J by 5 bases, with 18 bases between. CDR1 and CDR2 (germline): MNHEY, SVGEGT. The specimen was PBMCs from the stem cell graft donor, collected from the stem cell graft. The sequence was collected from a human donor who donated a stem cell graft to a child with acute lymphoblastic leukemia. The chain is built from TRBV6-2 or TRBV6-3 and TRBJ2-3; either TRBD1 or TRBD2 may supply D (6 bases each). CDR3 amino acids: CASRKGGHNEDTQYF. The DNA for the CDR3 is TGTGCCAGCAGAAAGGGGGGCCATAATGAAGATACGCAGTATTTT.